This TCR beta chain came from a study of CD8+CD57+ T cells in acquired aplastic anemia. Study information: CD4+ and CD8+ cells, once sorted, gave DNA averaging roughly 3 ug. Study-wide results and caveats: There were 25 to 35 CD8+ CDR3 sequences that occurred in both patients and controls.

CDR3 and TCR beta VDJ profiling relied on a genomic DNA template. TCRdb itself ran the reads through MiXCR, one entry per CDR3 protein. Found here are tens of thousands of distinct CDR3 sequences, 63% of them singletons; the top ten hold 45% to 75%. Previously, flow cytometry had revealed CD8+CD57+ cell expansion in the patients chosen for sequencing. A severe acquired aplastic anemia diagnosis applied to all patients. V was trimmed by 5 bases and J by 3 bases, leaving 5 bases between them. This CDR3 has 11 residues. Germline V gene sequence: CDR1 SGHTA, CDR2 FQGTGA. Of note for this clonotype: What it binds is not known.

The sample comprised sorted CD4+, CD8+, or CD8+CD57+ T cells (not recorded which) from PBMCs. The V and J genes are TRBV7-3 and TRBJ2-7; no clear D gene. The receptor was isolated from a human donor with aplastic anemia. The CDR3 protein is CASSTYYEQYF. The CDR3 DNA follows: TGTGCCAGCAGCACCTACTACGAGCAGTACTTC.